This TCR beta chain stems from a study of PD-L1 blockade in urothelial cancer. Across the study: Among blood samples, the median T cell count was some 140,000. Study-wide results and caveats: At 3 weeks on treatment, tumor-associated clones expanded more with durable benefit.

CDR3 length: 16 residues. J gave up 2 bases and V 4 bases, and 5 bases lay outside the gene matches. Germline V gives CDR1 MNHEY, CDR2 SVGAGI. Indicated time point: pretreatment peripheral blood. This clone was seen just once. The antigen remains unidentified. Clones were read by immunoSEQ multiplex PCR, and TCRdb kept only the in-frame ones, dropping some. This sample has approximately 50,000 clones, with about 86% found just once. V usage is TRBV6-5 and J usage is TRBJ1-4, with 9 bases aligning to TRBD1. The starting material was PBMCs, obtained around atezolizumab (anti-PD-L1) treatment. The sequence derives from a man aged 60-69 years with urothelial cancer. The CDR3 DNA sequence: TGTGCCAGCAGTTCAAACAGGGGGCCGACTAATGAAAAACTGTTTTTT. It specifies CASSSNRGPTNEKLFF.